The entry below gives a single TCR beta chain sequence along with its context. Germline loops: CDR1 SGHTA, CDR2 FQGTGA. The ends were cut back, 2 bases at V and 8 bases at J, with 13 bases in the middle. This CDR3 spans 14 amino acids. This record belongs to a study of cytomegalovirus exposure and HLA in healthy donors. Vbeta (60) and Jbeta (13) primers were used in the PCR. TCRdb keeps only in-frame clones here, not all; method: immunoSEQ multiplex PCR. The data show around 200,000 clones, 75% to 90% seen once. Healthy people donating bone marrow made up the donors. What was sequenced was PBMCs. The sequence came from a boy younger than 18 in good health and CMV-seronegative. This chain links TRBV7-3 with TRBJ2-1, with D tentatively TRBD2 (6 bases). This CDR3 is CASSLGPSVDEQFF. In DNA, the CDR3 is TGTGCCAGCAGCTTAGGGCCTAGCGTCGATGAGCAGTTCTTC.